The 10 T cell receptor beta chains reported below all come from one sample, sequenced in a study of siplizumab effects on memory and regulatory T cells (dated by TCRdb to the late 2010s). The library was produced with the immunoSEQ multiplex PCR assay. As stored in TCRdb, this immuneACCESS dataset retains in-frame rearrangements with V and J assigned. A fraction of the clones does not appear; measured against another copy, unresolved V genes explain less than half of the discrepancy, and the remainder lacks a known reason. The sample includes roughly 50,000 clones, with 87% observed a single time. The biggest ten clones account for 0.3% to 0.35% of the sample. Sequencing was carried out using naive CD8+ T cells sorted from blood. Per the publication, the cell subset or site label means: unstimulated naive T cells. The source is a human donor in good health.

This chain's CDR3 is CASSPGTRGRQPQHF. The CDR3, as DNA: TGTGCCAGTAGTCCGGGGACACGGGGGAGGCAGCCCCAGCATTTT. The J gene is TRBJ1-5, the V gene TRBV19; TRBD1 is a possible D gene (6 bases). V lost 5 bases to trimming and J lost 7 bases, with 18 bases between them. Per germline, CDR1 LNHDA and CDR2 SQIVND (reference sequence). This CDR3 has 15 amino acids.

The chain uses TRBV30 and TRBJ2-1; 9 nucleotides agree with TRBD2. J lost 3 bases, V lost 2 bases, and 11 bases had no gene match. The CDR3 has 17 amino acids. CDR1 GTSNPN and CDR2 SVGIG come from the germline V gene (reference sequence). The DNA for the CDR3 is TGTGCCTGGAGTCTCGGTGTTAGCGGGAGTATCTACAATGAGCAGTTCTTC. Protein sequence: CAWSLGVSGSIYNEQFF.

V gene TRBV11-2 combines with J gene TRBJ1-1; a weak D match, TRBD1 (6 bases). V was trimmed by 6 bases and J by 0 bases, leaving 26 bases between them. The CDR3 consists of 19 residues. Germline V gene sequence: CDR1 SGHAT, CDR2 FQNNGV. CDR3 amino acids: CASSPLAPGAVTMNTEAFF. DNA of the CDR3: TGTGCCAGCAGTCCCCTTGCGCCAGGGGCCGTTACGATGAACACTGAAGCTTTCTTT.

V gene TRBV10-3 combines with J gene TRBJ2-7; D gene unclear. This CDR3 is built from 13 residues. The ends were cut back, 4 bases at V and 6 bases at J, with 13 bases in the middle. Germline CDR1 and CDR2: ENHRY and SYGVKD. The CDR3 sequence is CAISAQTQSEQYF. DNA for the CDR3: TGTGCCATCAGTGCCCAGACCCAGTCCGAGCAGTACTTC.

For this clone: The sample holds other DNA sequences that translate to the same CDR3. This rearrangement joins TRBV11-2 to TRBJ2-7; no firm D call. Germline V CDR1 and CDR2: SGHAT, FQNNGV. With 5 bases removed from V and 0 bases from J, the gap between germline ends came to 5 bases. The CDR3 length is 12 residues. The DNA of the CDR3 is TGTGCCAGCAGCCTTATCTCCTACGAGCAGTACTTC. Protein product: CASSLISYEQYF. Drawing the rest from reference TRBV11-2 and TRBJ2-7, the complete variable domain is EAGVAQSPRYKIIEKRQSVAFWCNPISGHATLYWYQQILGQGPKLLIQFQNNGVVDDSQLPKDRFSAERLKGVDSTLKIQPAKLEDSAVYLCASSLISYEQYFGPGTRLTVT.

The count of this clone is one. V usage is TRBV29-1 and J usage is TRBJ2-7, with TRBD1 matching 8 bases. Losses at the gene ends were 4 bases for V and 4 bases for J; bases not matched to a gene: 6. The CDR3 runs 13 residues. Per germline, CDR1 SQVTM and CDR2 ANQGSEA. CDR3: CSVGQGSGYEQYF. The CDR3 bases are TGCAGCGTTGGACAGGGGAGTGGTTACGAGCAGTACTTC.

The chain combines TRBV18 with TRBJ2-1; 8 positions agree with TRBD2. Germline V CDR1 and CDR2: KGHSH, LQKENI. V shed 4 bases, J shed 2 bases, and the junction held 7 bases outside the gene matches. The CDR3 consists of 16 residues. This chain's CDR3 is CASSRLAGDTYNEQFF. DNA for the CDR3: TGTGCCAGCTCACGCCTAGCGGGCGACACCTACAATGAGCAGTTCTTC.

The chain combines TRBV6-6 with TRBJ2-7, with TRBD1 matching over 7 bases. Germline lookup yields CDR1 MNHNY and CDR2 SVGAGI (reference sequence). The J segment lost 3 bases and the V segment lost 6 bases, leaving 11 bases of the junction unmatched. The CDR3 totals 15 residues. CDR3 sequence (DNA): TGTGCCAGCAGGCTCCGATCCGGGACAGTCTACGAGCAGTACTTC. Amino acids: CASRLRSGTVYEQYF.

CDR3 in DNA: TGTGCCAGCAGCTCCCTGGGCGGTCGGACAGATACGCAGTATTTT. Translated: CASSSLGGRTDTQYF. This sequence joins TRBV7-6 and TRBJ2-3; D is unclear. V was pared by 4 bases and J by 3 bases, with 14 bases between. The CDR3 extends over 15 amino acids. Germline V lookup: CDR1 SGHVS, CDR2 FNYEAQ.

The gene calls are TRBV5-4 and TRBJ2-3; 10 positions agree with TRBD2. With 2 bases clipped from V and 5 bases from J, the junction kept 5 bases outside the gene matches. From germline, CDR1 is SGHNT and CDR2 YYREEE (reference sequence). The CDR3 runs 15 residues. In DNA, the CDR3 is TGTGCCAGCAGCTTCGTAGCGGGAGGAGGAGATACGCAGTATTTT. It codes for CASSFVAGGGDTQYF.